This T cell receptor beta chain was found in a study of T-cell reconstitution after alpha-beta-depleted transplantation in children. General study findings and limits: Expanded graft clones numbering several hundred reportedly gave rise to alpha-beta T cells about two months after transplant. The high TCRbeta diversity at day 60 in some patients came from surviving recipient T cells and thymic progenitors. One year post-transplant, T-cell counts and diversity were largely derived from T cells produced anew.

TCRbeta library construction was performed incorporating unique molecular identifiers. Via MiXCR, TCRdb re-called the PCR reads, giving one row per CDR3 protein. The sample holds 200,000 to 250,000 distinct CDR3 sequences, about 24% seen once. The CDR3 contains 22 residues. Germline V CDR1 and CDR2: MGHRA, YSYEKL. Unmatched junction bases numbered 22, after V lost 0 bases and J lost 3 bases. This clonotype was found a few times. Its specificity is not known. The J gene is TRBJ2-7, the V gene TRBV4-1, with TRBD2 matching over 11 bases. The origin of this receptor is a female patient aged 2-15 years who had a stem cell transplant for congenital amegakaryocytic thrombocytopenia, so the T cells may come from the graft donor. Source: PBMCs, mostly from graft donor cells, taken 360 days after TCRalphabeta/CD19-depleted stem cell transplant. CDR3 amino acids: CASSQEWASGRTNNSAGYEQYF. As DNA, the CDR3 is TGCGCCAGCAGCCAAGAATGGGCTAGCGGGAGGACTAACAACTCAGCGGGCTACGAGCAGTACTTC.